This T cell receptor beta chain was sequenced during a study of T cell responses to AZD1222 COVID-19 vaccine. Regarding the study as a whole: Repertoire sampling was restricted to post-peak T cell response timepoints. Two AZD1222 administrations were followed by greater Spike-specific TCR breadth and depth. Among vaccine-associated CD4 TCRs, coverage spanned spike, with dominance at 160-218 and 743-854.

As for this clone: Its cognate antigen is unknown.

Some clones are missing from TCRdb's copy, which holds only in-frame ones; the method was immunoSEQ multiplex PCR. The sample yields 130,000 to 150,000 clones, about 81% seen once. Germline lookup yields CDR1 SGHTS and CDR2 YDEGEE. The CDR3 extends over 15 amino acids. V lost 3 bases and J 1 base, leaving 11 bases between the germline ends. The source material was peripheral blood, sampled on day 0 of MenACWY control vaccination. The sequence derives from an adult in good health. This chain uses TRBV5-8 with TRBJ2-4; D gene uncertain. DNA for the CDR3: TGTGCCAGCAGCTCCGCCGCAGTGGCCAAAAACATTCAGTACTTC. Translated, it gives CASSSAAVAKNIQYF.